Below are 16 T cell receptor beta chains sequenced from a single sample in a study of T cell responses to AZD1222 COVID-19 vaccine. Method: immunoSEQ multiplex PCR; TCRdb's copy keeps in-frame clones and lacks some. The repertoire holds about 120,000 clones, about 92% seen once, with more than 13% in the top ten. The sample consisted of peripheral blood, taken on day 0 of AZD1222 vaccination. Receptors originate from an adult in good health.

The V gene is TRBV5-1, the J gene TRBJ2-2; the match to TRBD2 covers 7 bases. Germline values: CDR1 SGHRS, CDR2 YFSETQ. This CDR3 region has 15 residues. The J segment lost 2 bases and the V segment lost 0 bases, leaving 1 base of the junction unmatched. The CDR3 spells CASSLAGGNTGELFF. CDR3 bases: TGCGCCAGCAGCTTGGCGGGGGGAAACACCGGGGAGCTGTTTTTT.

V and J are TRBV19 and TRBJ2-2, with D unresolved. Looked up from germline, CDR1 is LNHDA and CDR2 is SQIVND (reference sequence). V lost 3 bases to trimming and J lost 6 bases, with 8 bases between them. The CDR3 consists of 13 residues. The CDR3 DNA reads TGTGCCAGTAGTATTATGGGGTCCGGGGAGCTGTTTTTT. Translated, it gives CASSIMGSGELFF.

This sequence joins TRBV11-2 and TRBJ1-5; D not certain. The germline V and J ends were trimmed by 2 bases and 10 bases, with 12 bases remaining between them. Germline V gives CDR1 SGHAT, CDR2 FQNNGV. This CDR3 is 13 amino acids long. CDR3 loop: CASSLRVFGPQHF. In nucleotides, the CDR3 is TGTGCCAGCAGCTTACGGGTATTCGGTCCCCAGCATTTT.

The DNA for the CDR3 is TGTGCCACCGGACAGGGGCGATTCTATAGCAATCAGCCCCAGCATTTT. This sequence encodes CATGQGRFYSNQPQHF. This rearrangement joins TRBV2 to TRBJ1-5, with 9 bases that match TRBD1. The length of the CDR3 is 16 residues. The ends lost 10 bases at V and 0 bases at J; junction bases unmatched: 10. Germline CDR1 reads SNHLY; CDR2 reads FYNNEI.

This clone rates as medium-sized. This chain connects TRBV6-4 to TRBJ2-2, with no clear D. The CDR3 has 13 residues. Germline CDR1 is MRHNA and CDR2 is SNTAGT. Trimming took off 2 bases at V and 3 bases at J, with 4 bases between the two ends. The CDR3 nucleotides are TGTGCCAGCAGTGACAGGGACACCGGGGAGCTGTTTTTT. Protein: CASSDRDTGELFF.

The chain employs TRBV7-9 and TRBJ1-4; 11 bases are a match to TRBD1. J gave up 15 bases and V 3 bases, and 6 bases lay outside the gene matches. The CDR3 sequence is 13 residues long. The germline V gene encodes CDR1 SEHNR and CDR2 FQNEAQ (reference sequence). In DNA, the CDR3 is TGTGCCAGCAGCTTGAAAGGGACAGGGGGAATGTTTTTT. Amino acid sequence: CASSLKGTGGMFF. Using reference TRBV7-9 and TRBJ1-4 for the parts outside the CDR3, the full variable domain is DTGVSQNPRHKITKRGQNVTFRCDPISEHNRLYWYRQTLGQGPEFLTYFQNEAQLEKSRLLSDRFSAERPKGSFSTLEIQRTEQGDSAMYLCASSLKGTGGMFFGSGTQLSVL.

This clone appeared a single time. CDR3 protein: CASSGGPGQGLYEQYF. The CDR3 DNA is TGTGCCAGCAGCGGGGGCCCGGGACAGGGCCTCTACGAGCAGTACTTC. The gene calls are TRBV21-1 and TRBJ2-7; the table's D call, TRBD1, was not checked against the DNA. TRBV21-1 is a recognized pseudogene. This CDR3 spans 16 amino acids.

V gene TRBV11-2 combines with J gene TRBJ2-7, with 10 bases that match TRBD1. Germline CDR1 reads SGHAT; CDR2 reads FQNNGV. This CDR3 contains 16 residues. V was pared by 5 bases and J by 3 bases, with 10 bases of the junction left unmatched. The chain's CDR3 is CASSHKAGTGDYEQYF. The CDR3 nucleotides are TGTGCCAGCAGCCATAAAGCCGGGACAGGGGACTACGAGCAGTACTTC. The variable domain in full, completed from reference TRBV11-2 and TRBJ2-7, reads EAGVAQSPRYKIIEKRQSVAFWCNPISGHATLYWYQQILGQGPKLLIQFQNNGVVDDSQLPKDRFSAERLKGVDSTLKIQPAKLEDSAVYLCASSHKAGTGDYEQYFGPGTRLTVT.

V gene TRBV5-6 combines with J gene TRBJ2-7; TRBD2 is a possible D gene (5 bases). There are 17 residues in the CDR3. V gave up 3 bases and J gave up 8 bases, with 27 bases separating them. Germline values: CDR1 SGHDT, CDR2 YYEEEE. The CDR3, as DNA: TGTGCCAGCAGCTCGCCAACGAATGTCCCTGTCATCGGGAAGCAGTACTTC. This sequence encodes CASSSPTNVPVIGKQYF. The full variable domain, in which reference TRBV5-6 and TRBJ2-7 provide the parts outside the CDR3, is DAGVTQSPTHLIKTRGQQVTLRCSPKSGHDTVSWYQQALGQGPQFIFQYYEEEERQRGNFPDRFSGHQFPNYSSELNVNALLLGDSALYLCASSSPTNVPVIGKQYFGPGTRLTVT.

The chain joins TRBV3-1 (or the pseudogene TRBV3-2) to TRBJ2-1; D is ambiguous. Trimming left V 5 bases short and J 9 bases short, with 26 bases between. The germline gives CDR1 LGHDT, CDR2 YNNKEL (reference sequence). The CDR3 covers 17 residues. CDR3 DNA sequence: TGTGCCAGCAGCAATACTATCTCCTTTCCCCTTCGGTTTGAGCAGTTCTTC. As protein: CASSNTISFPLRFEQFF.

This rearrangement joins TRBV30 to TRBJ2-6; unclear D gene. Germline CDR1 reads GTSNPN; CDR2 reads SVGIG (reference sequence). V lost 8 bases to trimming and J lost 0 bases, with 8 bases between them. The CDR3 has 13 amino acids. CDR3 protein: CAHRVSGANVLTF. CDR3 bases: TGTGCCCATCGGGTCTCTGGGGCCAACGTCCTGACTTTC.

The chain couples TRBV5-3 to TRBJ1-1; 8 bases fit TRBD1. TRBV5-3 is reported as an ORF; its role is uncertain. This CDR3 region has 14 residues. V dropped 4 bases and J dropped 1; count of bases not matched to a gene: 3. This CDR3 is CARSRTGTNTEAFF. The CDR3, as DNA: TGTGCCAGAAGCAGGACAGGGACGAACACTGAAGCTTTCTTT.

The rearrangement uses TRBV28 and TRBJ1-2; no definite D call. V was cut by 8 bases and J by 4 bases, with 14 bases left in between. This CDR3 is built from 13 residues. Germline V lookup: CDR1 MDHEN, CDR2 SYDVKM. The CDR3 coding sequence is TGTGCCAGCGGCGGGGTAAAGGGCTATGGCTACACCTTC. This translates into CASGGVKGYGYTF.

The chain carries TRBV7-2 and TRBJ2-7; D is undetermined. Per the germline V gene, CDR1 is SGHTA and CDR2 is FQGNSA. V was pared by 1 base and J by 3 bases, with 10 bases between. The CDR3 covers 14 residues. The chain's CDR3 is CASSLDGPFYEQYF. Here the CDR3 DNA reads TGTGCCAGCAGCTTAGACGGCCCGTTCTACGAGCAGTACTTC.

The chain employs TRBV6-5 and TRBJ1-2; D not resolved. V lost 0 bases and J lost 3, with 8 bases in between. This CDR3 spans 14 amino acids. The germline V gene has CDR1 MNHEY and CDR2 SVGAGI. The DNA of the CDR3 is TGTGCCAGCAGTTACTCCACGGGCCACTATGGCTACACCTTC. This translates into CASSYSTGHYGYTF.

The table lists this clone with a few counts. V and J are TRBV20-1 and TRBJ1-4; a possible D gene is TRBD1 (5 bases). The V end lost 3 bases, the J end lost 5 bases, and 13 bases lay between the germline ends. This CDR3 is 14 amino acids long. The germline V gene has CDR1 DFQATT and CDR2 SNEGSKA (reference sequence). The CDR3 bases are TGCAGTGCTAGTCCGGACAACCGGAATGAAAAACTGTTTTTT. Translated: CSASPDNRNEKLFF.